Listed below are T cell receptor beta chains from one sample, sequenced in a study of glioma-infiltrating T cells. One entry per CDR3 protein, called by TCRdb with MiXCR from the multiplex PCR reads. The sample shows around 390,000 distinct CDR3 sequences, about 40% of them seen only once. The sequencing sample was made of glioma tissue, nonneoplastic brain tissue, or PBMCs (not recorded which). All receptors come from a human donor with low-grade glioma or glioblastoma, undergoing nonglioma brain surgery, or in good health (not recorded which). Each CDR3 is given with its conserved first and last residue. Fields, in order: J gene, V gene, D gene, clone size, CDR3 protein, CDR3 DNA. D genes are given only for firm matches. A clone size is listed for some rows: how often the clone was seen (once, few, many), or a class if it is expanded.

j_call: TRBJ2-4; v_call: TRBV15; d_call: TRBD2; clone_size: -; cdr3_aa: CATSRDRTSGRGAKNIQYF; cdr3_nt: TGTGCCACCAGCAGAGATAGAACTAGCGGGAGAGGAGCCAAAAACATTCAGTACTTC
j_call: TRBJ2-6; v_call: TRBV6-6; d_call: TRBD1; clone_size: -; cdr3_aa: CASSRWDRGHGTGAKVLTF; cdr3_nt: TGTGCCAGCAGTCGCTGGGACAGGGGGCACGGAACTGGGGCCAAAGTCCTGACTTTC
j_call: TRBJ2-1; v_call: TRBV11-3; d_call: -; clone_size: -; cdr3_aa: CASSSDRNEQFF; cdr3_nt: TGTGCCAGCAGCTCGGACCGAAATGAGCAGTTCTTC
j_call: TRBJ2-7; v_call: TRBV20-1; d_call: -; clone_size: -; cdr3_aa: CSANRRENTYEQYF; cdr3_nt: TGCAGTGCTAATCGACGGGAGAATACCTACGAGCAGTACTTC
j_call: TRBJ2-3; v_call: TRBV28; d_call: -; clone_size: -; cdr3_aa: CASSYIWGSGSSTDTQYF; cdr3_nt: TGTGCCAGCAGTTACATCTGGGGCAGCGGGTCTAGCACAGATACGCAGTATTTT
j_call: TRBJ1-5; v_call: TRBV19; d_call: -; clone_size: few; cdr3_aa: CASSRYPGSNQPQHF; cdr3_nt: TGTGCCAGTAGCCGTTATCCGGGGAGCAATCAGCCCCAGCATTTT
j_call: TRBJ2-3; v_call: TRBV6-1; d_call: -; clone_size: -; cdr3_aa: CASSEMTGPLTDTQYF; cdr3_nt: TGTGCCAGCAGTGAAATGACAGGTCCACTCACAGATACGCAGTATTTT
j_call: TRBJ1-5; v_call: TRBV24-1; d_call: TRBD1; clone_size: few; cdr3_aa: CATSDTTGNQPQHF; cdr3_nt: TGTGCCACCAGTGATACGACAGGGAATCAGCCCCAGCATTTT
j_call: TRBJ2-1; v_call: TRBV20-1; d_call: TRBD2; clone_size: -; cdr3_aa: CSATAGVLHNEQFF; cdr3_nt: TGCAGTGCTACAGCGGGAGTTCTCCACAATGAGCAGTTCTTC
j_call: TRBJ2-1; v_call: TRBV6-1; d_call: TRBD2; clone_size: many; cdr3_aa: CASRDDGRQANEQFF; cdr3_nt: TGTGCCAGCAGGGATGACGGGAGGCAGGCGAATGAGCAGTTCTTC
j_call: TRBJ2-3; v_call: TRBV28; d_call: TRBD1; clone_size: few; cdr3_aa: CASRKRTGGADTQYF; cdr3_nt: TGTGCCAGCAGAAAAAGGACAGGGGGCGCAGATACGCAGTATTTT
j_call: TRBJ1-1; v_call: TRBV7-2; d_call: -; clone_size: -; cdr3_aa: CASSFLRGRNTEAFF; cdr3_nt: TGTGCCAGCAGCTTTCTTCGGGGCCGGAACACTGAAGCTTTCTTC
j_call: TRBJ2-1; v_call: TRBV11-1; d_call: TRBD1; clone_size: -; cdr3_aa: CASSQDRGRFYNEQFF; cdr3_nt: TGTGCCAGCAGCCAGGACAGGGGGCGCTTCTACAATGAGCAGTTCTTC
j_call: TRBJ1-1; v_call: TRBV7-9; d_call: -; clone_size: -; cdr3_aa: CASITGGGNTEAFF; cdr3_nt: TGTGCCAGCATAACTGGGGGTGGGAACACTGAAGCTTTCTTT
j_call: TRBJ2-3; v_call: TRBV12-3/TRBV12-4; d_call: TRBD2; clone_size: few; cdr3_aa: CASTGEAGPSTDTQYF; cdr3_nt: TGTGCCAGCACCGGTGAAGCGGGACCTAGCACAGATACGCAGTATTTT
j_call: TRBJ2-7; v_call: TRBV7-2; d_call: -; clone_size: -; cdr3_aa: CASRLTGNHEQYF; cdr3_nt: TGTGCCAGCAGACTTACAGGGAACCACGAGCAGTACTTC
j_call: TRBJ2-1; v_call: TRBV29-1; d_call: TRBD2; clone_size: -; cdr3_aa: CSVGLLSGSKGEQFF; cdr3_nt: TGCAGCGTTGGTCTCTTGAGCGGGAGCAAGGGTGAGCAGTTCTTC